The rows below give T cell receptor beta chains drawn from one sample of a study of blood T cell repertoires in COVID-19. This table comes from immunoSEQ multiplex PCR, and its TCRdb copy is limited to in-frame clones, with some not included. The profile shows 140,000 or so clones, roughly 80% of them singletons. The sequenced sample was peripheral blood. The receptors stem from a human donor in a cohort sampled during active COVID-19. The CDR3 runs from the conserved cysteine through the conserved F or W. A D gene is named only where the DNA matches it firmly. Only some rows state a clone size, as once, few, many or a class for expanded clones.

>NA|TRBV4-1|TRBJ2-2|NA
CASSHISGANTGELFF
TGCGCCAGCAGCCATATTAGCGGAGCGAACACCGGGGAGCTGTTTTTT
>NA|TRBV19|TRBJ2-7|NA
CASSIGGDYYEQYF
TGTGCCAGTAGTATAGGCGGAGATTACTACGAGCAGTACTTC
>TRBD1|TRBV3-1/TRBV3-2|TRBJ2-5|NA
CASKTGVYQETQYF
TGTGCCAGTAAGACAGGGGTGTACCAAGAGACCCAGTACTTC
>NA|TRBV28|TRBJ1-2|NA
CASSPGRGYGYTF
TGTGCCAGCAGTCCCGGAAGAGGCTATGGCTACACCTTC
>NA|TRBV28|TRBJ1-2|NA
CASSLVAVANYGYTF
TGTGCCAGCAGTTTGGTAGCAGTAGCTAACTATGGCTACACCTTC
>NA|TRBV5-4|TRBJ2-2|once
CASSLWQSNTGELFF
TGTGCCAGCAGCTTGTGGCAGTCGAACACCGGGGAGCTGTTTTTT
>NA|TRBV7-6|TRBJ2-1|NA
CASSLLGEDNEQFF
TGTGCCAGCAGCTTACTAGGGGAGGACAATGAGCAGTTCTTC
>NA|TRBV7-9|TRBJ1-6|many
CASSLAQGGDSPLHF
TGTGCCAGCAGCTTAGCCCAGGGAGGGGATTCACCCCTCCACTTT
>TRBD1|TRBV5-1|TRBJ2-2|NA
CASSQDRGLTGELFF
TGCGCCAGCAGCCAAGACAGGGGGCTAACCGGGGAGCTGTTTTTT
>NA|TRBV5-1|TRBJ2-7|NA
CASRARSYEQYF
TGCGCCAGCAGGGCTAGATCCTACGAGCAGTACTTC
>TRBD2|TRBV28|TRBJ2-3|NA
CASRKAWREKADTQYF
TGTGCCAGCAGGAAGGCGTGGCGGGAGAAGGCAGATACGCAGTATTTT
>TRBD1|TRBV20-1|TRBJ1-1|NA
CSASAPGTGSAFF
TGCAGTGCTAGTGCTCCCGGGACAGGGAGTGCTTTCTTT
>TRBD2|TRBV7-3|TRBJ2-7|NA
CASSLTALGTSGSYEQYF
TGTGCCAGCAGCTTAACAGCCCTCGGAACTAGCGGCTCCTACGAGCAGTACTTC
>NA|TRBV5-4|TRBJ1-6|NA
CASSPGGDVSPLHF
TGTGCCAGCAGCCCAGGAGGTGACGTTTCACCCCTCCACTTT
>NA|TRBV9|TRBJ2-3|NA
CASSSNPGITTDTQYF
TGTGCCAGCAGCTCCAATCCCGGGATTACCACAGATACGCAGTATTTT
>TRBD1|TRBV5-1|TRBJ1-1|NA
CASSFWDSRRAEAFF
TGCGCCAGCAGCTTCTGGGACAGCCGACGCGCTGAAGCTTTCTTT
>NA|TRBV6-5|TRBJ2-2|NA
CASMPVTGELFF
TGTGCCAGCATGCCGGTCACCGGGGAGCTGTTTTTT
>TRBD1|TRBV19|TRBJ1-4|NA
CASSIKGGDEKLFF
TGTGCCAGTAGTATAAAAGGGGGCGACGAAAAACTGTTTTTT
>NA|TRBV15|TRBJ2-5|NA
CATSRESGLFSETQYF
TGTGCCACCAGCAGAGAGTCAGGTTTGTTTTCGGAGACCCAGTACTTC
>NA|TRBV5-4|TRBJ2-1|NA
CASSLDKASHNEQFF
TGTGCCAGCAGTCTCGACAAGGCCTCTCACAATGAGCAGTTCTTC
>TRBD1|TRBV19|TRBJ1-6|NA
CASSISPDRVGSPLHF
TGTGCCAGTAGTATCTCTCCGGACAGGGTGGGATCACCCCTCCACTTT
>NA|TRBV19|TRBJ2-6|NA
CASSMRAAGANVLTF
TGTGCCAGTAGTATGAGGGCGGCTGGGGCCAACGTCCTGACTTTC
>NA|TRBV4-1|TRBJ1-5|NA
CASSQVRGGQPQHF
TGCGCCAGCAGCCAAGTACGCGGGGGTCAGCCCCAGCATTTT
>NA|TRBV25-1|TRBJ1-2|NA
CASSARTDGYGYTF
TGTGCCAGCAGTGCCCGGACAGACGGCTATGGCTACACCTTC
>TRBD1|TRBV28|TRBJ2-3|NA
CASRPNRGRFDTQYF
TGTGCCAGCAGACCTAACAGGGGCAGGTTTGATACGCAGTATTTT
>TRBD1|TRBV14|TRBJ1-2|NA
CASSRDRGSYGYTF
TGTGCCAGCAGCCGGGACAGGGGTAGCTATGGCTACACCTTC
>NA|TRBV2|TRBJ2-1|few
CASSERPGLTVRHEQFF
TGTGCCAGCAGTGAACGGCCAGGACTTACGGTACGCCATGAGCAGTTCTTC